The 31 T cell receptor beta chains presented below share a single source sample, sequenced in a study of cytomegalovirus exposure and HLA in healthy donors. Primers for the PCR totalled 60 Vbeta and 13 Jbeta. Assay used: immunoSEQ multiplex PCR; TCRdb lists only in-frame clones, some missing. The sample holds over 95,000 clones, about 70% seen once. Sequencing was done on a sample of PBMCs. The receptor source for this set is a human donor in good health.

The chain recombines TRBV7-3 with TRBJ2-1; 10 bases map to TRBD2. J gave up 7 bases and V 5 bases, and 11 bases lay outside the gene matches. The CDR3 has 16 amino acids. In germline, CDR1 is SGHTA, CDR2 FQGTGA. The CDR3 sequence: CASSPYSGGTRNEQFF. The CDR3 DNA reads TGTGCCAGCAGCCCCTATAGCGGGGGGACCAGAAATGAGCAGTTCTTC.

V is TRBV6-4 and J is TRBJ2-1, with TRBD2 matching 8 bases. The germline CDR1 and CDR2 sequences are MRHNA and SNTAGT. With V trimmed by 2 bases and J by 6 bases, 3 bases remained unmatched. The CDR3 is made up of 14 amino acids. CDR3 bases: TGTGCCAGCAGTGACCGGGGGGGCTTCAATGAGCAGTTCTTC. Its protein product is CASSDRGGFNEQFF.

The sample holds a few counts of this clone. The chain carries TRBV6-5 and TRBJ2-1; D possibly corresponds to TRBD2 (7 bases). The CDR3 sequence is 14 residues long. The germline V and J ends were trimmed by 5 bases and 2 bases, with 10 bases remaining between them. Germline CDR1 reads MNHEY; CDR2 reads SVGAGI. CDR3 DNA: TGTGCCAGCAGTCGGGGGGCCCCCTACAATGAGCAGTTCTTC. Translating it yields CASSRGAPYNEQFF.

This clone has a handful of counts. This chain uses TRBV2 with TRBJ2-1, with 9 bases that match TRBD2. The germline CDR1 and CDR2 sequences are SNHLY and FYNNEI. The CDR3 runs to 14 residues. J gave up 1 base and V 8 bases, and 3 bases lay outside the gene matches. The CDR3 DNA sequence: TGTGCCAGCCGAGCGGGAGGTTCCTACAATGAGCAGTTCTTC. Translating it yields CASRAGGSYNEQFF. The variable domain in full, with the rest retrieved from reference TRBV2 and TRBJ2-1, is EPEVTQTPSHQVTQMGQEVILRCVPISNHLYFYWYRQILGQKVEFLVSFYNNEISEKSEIFDDQFSVERPDGSNFTLKIRSTKLEDSAMYFCASRAGGSYNEQFFGPGTRLTVL.

The chain couples TRBV5-1 to TRBJ2-7; 7 bases match TRBD2. Germline assignment: CDR1 SGHRS and CDR2 YFSETQ. The CDR3 covers 14 residues. The junction had 8 bases not matched to a gene; V was cut back by 4 bases and J by 4 bases. The CDR3 nucleotides are TGCGCCAGCAGCCCCTCGGGAGCGGGGTACGAGCAGTACTTC. Encoded protein: CASSPSGAGYEQYF.

The CDR3 region is CASSLLAGGRETQYF. CDR3 nucleotide sequence: TGTGCCAGCAGCTTGTTAGCGGGAGGTCGGGAGACCCAGTACTTC. V and J are TRBV5-4 and TRBJ2-5, with 10 bases lining up with TRBD2. The V gene's germline CDR1 is SGHNT and CDR2 YYREEE (reference sequence). The CDR3 is 15 amino acids. V shed 1 base, J shed 5 bases, and the junction held 5 bases outside the gene matches. The variable domain in full, with the rest retrieved from reference TRBV5-4 and TRBJ2-5, is ETGVTQSPTHLIKTRGQQVTLRCSSQSGHNTVSWYQQALGQGPQFIFQYYREEENGRGNFPPRFSGLQFPNYSSELNVNALELDDSALYLCASSLLAGGRETQYFGPGTRLLVL.

The DNA of the CDR3 is TGTGCCAGCAGCGCTACAGGGATCTATGGCTACACCTTC. Its protein product is CASSATGIYGYTF. This chain links TRBV7-2 with TRBJ1-2; D is perhaps TRBD1 (6 bases). Germline V CDR1 and CDR2: SGHTA, FQGNSA. V was clipped by 5 bases and J by 4 bases, with 11 bases between them. This CDR3 is 13 amino acids long.

The rearrangement uses TRBV7-2 and TRBJ2-2, with 14 bases fitting TRBD2. V was pared by 1 base and J by 8 bases, with 3 bases of the junction left unmatched. This CDR3 comprises 16 residues. From germline, CDR1 is SGHTA and CDR2 FQGNSA. CDR3 DNA: TGTGCCAGCAGCTTAGGACTAGCGGGGGGGCCTGGGGAGCTGTTTTTT. Translated: CASSLGLAGGPGELFF.

The V call is TRBV27, the J call TRBJ2-1, with 9 bases matching TRBD2. CDR3 length: 14 residues. CDR1 MNHEY and CDR2 SMNVEV come from the germline V gene (reference sequence). V lost 7 bases and J lost 9; bases outside the gene matches: 10. The CDR3 here is CASTRAGTSSEQFF. The DNA for the CDR3 is TGTGCCAGCACCCGGGCCGGGACTAGCAGTGAGCAGTTCTTC.

This rearrangement joins TRBV5-8 to TRBJ2-6, with D tentatively TRBD2 (6 bases). V shed 8 bases and J shed 0 bases, with 12 bases lying between them. This CDR3 has 15 amino acids. CDR1 and CDR2 (germline): SGHTS, YDEGEE. The CDR3 reads CASIWGVSGANVLTF. CDR3 bases: TGTGCCAGTATATGGGGGGTCTCTGGGGCCAACGTCCTGACTTTC. The full variable domain, completed using reference TRBV5-8 and TRBJ2-6, is EAGVTQSPTHLIKTRGQQATLRCSPISGHTSVYWYQQALGLGLQFLLWYDEGEERNRGNFPPRFSGRQFPNYSSELNVNALELEDSALYLCASIWGVSGANVLTFGAGSRLTVL.

The chain uses TRBV10-3 and TRBJ1-2; 7 bases are a match to TRBD1. V was clipped by 10 bases and J by 2 bases; unmatched bases: 7. The germline CDR1 and CDR2 sequences are ENHRY and SYGVKD. The CDR3 spans 13 residues. The CDR3 sequence is CANAGDRNYGYTF. CDR3 DNA: TGTGCCAACGCAGGGGACAGAAACTATGGCTACACCTTC.

This clone was detected only once. One junction end does not reproduce the germline sequence, and a read error may be involved. The chain has TRBV29-1 and TRBJ2-1, with D unclear. Germline CDR1 and CDR2: SQVTM and ANQGSEA. CDR3 size: 11 residues. This chain's CDR3 is CSVELYHEQFF. In DNA form, the CDR3 reads TGCAGCGTTGAACTCTACCATGAGCAGTTCTTC.

The V call is TRBV29-1, the J call TRBJ2-7; TRBD2 matches 7 bases. V was clipped by 2 bases and J by 6 bases; unmatched bases: 10. In germline, CDR1 is SQVTM, CDR2 ANQGSEA. CDR3 length: 14 residues. CDR3: CSVERAGVIREQYF. Here the CDR3 DNA reads TGCAGCGTTGAAAGGGCGGGGGTAATACGCGAGCAGTACTTC.

V and J are TRBV6-5 and TRBJ2-3, with D perhaps matching TRBD1 (6 bases). CDR3 length: 13 amino acids. Trimming left V 6 bases short and J 2 bases short, with 9 bases between. Germline values: CDR1 MNHEY, CDR2 SVGAGI. The DNA for the CDR3 is TGTGCCAGCAGGCGGACAGACACAGATACGCAGTATTTT. This gives the protein CASRRTDTDTQYF.

This clone was observed once. This chain joins TRBV5-1 and TRBJ1-2, with a weak D call TRBD1 (6 bases). The V gene lost 0 bases and the J gene lost 6 bases, with 18 bases spanning the gap. CDR3 length equals 16 residues. Germline-derived CDR1 and CDR2 are SGHRS and YFSETQ. CDR3 DNA: TGCGCCAGCAGCTTGGCCCTACAGGGTGTTACTGATGGCTACACCTTC. This encodes CASSLALQGVTDGYTF.

This rearrangement joins TRBV28 to TRBJ1-2; the D is unclear. V lost 5 bases and J 3 bases, leaving 7 bases between the germline ends. The CDR3 is 12 residues long. The V gene's germline CDR1 is MDHEN and CDR2 SYDVKM. CDR3 in amino acids: CASSPSYYGYTF. In DNA, the CDR3 is TGTGCCAGCAGTCCATCATACTATGGCTACACCTTC.

This clone was observed a handful of times. V gene TRBV2 combines with J gene TRBJ1-2; D possibly corresponds to TRBD1 (5 bases). V was shortened by 3 bases and J by 2 bases, with 13 bases between the two germline ends. CDR3 length: 15 amino acids. Germline V gene data show CDR1 as SNHLY and CDR2 as FYNNEI. As DNA, the CDR3 is TGTGCCAGCAGTGATATCGCGACAGCGAACTATGGCTACACCTTC. Its protein product is CASSDIATANYGYTF.

The chain couples TRBV5-1 to TRBJ1-5; 8 nucleotides agree with TRBD1. Per the germline V gene, CDR1 is SGHRS and CDR2 is YFSETQ. The length of the CDR3 is 14 residues. After removal of 4 bases from V and 5 bases from J, the junction contained 5 bases not matched to a gene. The CDR3 DNA sequence: TGCGCCAGCAGCATACAGGGGGGGGATCAGCCCCAGCATTTT. Encoded protein: CASSIQGGDQPQHF.

This chain links TRBV7-2 with TRBJ2-2, with 7 nucleotides matching TRBD2. Germline CDR1 SGHTA, CDR2 FQGNSA. CDR3 length: 16 amino acids. J was trimmed by 4 bases and V by 6 bases; bases with no gene match: 11. The CDR3 sequence is CASSPSGDLSTGELFF. CDR3 DNA: TGTGCCAGCAGTCCTAGCGGCGACTTATCCACCGGGGAGCTGTTTTTT.

This sequence joins TRBV28 and TRBJ1-1, with no clear D. This CDR3 has 18 amino acids. The V end was cut by 3 bases, the J end by 0 bases, with 20 bases between. CDR1 and CDR2 (germline): MDHEN, SYDVKM. CDR3 sequence reads: CASSLFDFRVLVNTEAFF. CDR3 bases: TGTGCCAGCAGTTTGTTCGACTTCCGCGTGTTGGTGAACACTGAAGCTTTCTTT.

The V gene is TRBV14, the J gene TRBJ2-1; 8 nucleotides agree with TRBD2. CDR1 is SGHDN and CDR2 is FVKESK in the germline V gene. The CDR3 spans 15 residues. J lost 4 bases, V lost 5 bases, and 7 bases had no gene match. CDR3 amino acids: CASSALAGGYNEQFF. The CDR3 DNA sequence: TGTGCCAGCAGCGCCCTGGCGGGAGGTTACAATGAGCAGTTCTTC.

The rearrangement joins TRBV4-1 to TRBJ2-7, with D possibly being TRBD1 (6 bases). Germline V gene data show CDR1 as MGHRA and CDR2 as YSYEKL. Trimming stripped 0 bases from V and 3 bases from J, with 6 bases between. CDR3 length: 13 amino acids. In DNA form, the CDR3 reads TGCGCCAGCAGCCAAGAGGACAGCTACGAGCAGTACTTC. Protein sequence: CASSQEDSYEQYF.

The gene calls are TRBV5-8 and TRBJ2-7; tentatively, D is TRBD2 (5 bases). This CDR3 is 15 amino acids long. V lost 5 bases to trimming and J lost 3 bases, with 18 bases between them. Per germline, CDR1 SGHTS and CDR2 YDEGEE. CDR3 DNA sequence: TGTGCCAGCAGTTTCGGGGAAGGTTACAACTACGAGCAGTACTTC. Residues: CASSFGEGYNYEQYF.

The V call is TRBV7-8, the J call TRBJ2-5, with 12 bases aligning to TRBD1. This CDR3 spans 15 amino acids. Germline values: CDR1 SGHVS, CDR2 FQNEAQ. The V segment lost 7 bases and the J segment 5 bases; nucleotides outside the gene matches: 8. The CDR3 region is CASTVWDRGQETQYF. Here the CDR3 DNA reads TGTGCCAGCACAGTCTGGGACAGGGGGCAGGAGACCCAGTACTTC.

The V and J genes are TRBV28 and TRBJ2-1, with D tentatively TRBD2 (5 bases). CDR1 and CDR2 (germline): MDHEN, SYDVKM. Trimming stripped 4 bases from V and 4 bases from J, with 20 bases between. The CDR3 totals 17 residues. The CDR3 reads CASSSPLGSEAYNEQFF. CDR3 DNA sequence: TGTGCCAGCAGTTCCCCCCTGGGTAGCGAGGCGTACAATGAGCAGTTCTTC.

V is TRBV7-2 and J is TRBJ2-3, with D possibly TRBD1 on 6 matching bases. There are 13 residues in the CDR3. Trimming left V 5 bases short and J 8 bases short, with 14 bases between. Germline V gene lookup returns CDR1 SGHTA and CDR2 FQGNSA. CDR3: CASSSRQQGTQYF. In DNA, the CDR3 is TGTGCCAGCAGCAGCAGACAACAGGGTACGCAGTATTTT.

The chain couples TRBV6-5 to TRBJ2-7; 9 bases are a match to TRBD1. CDR1 is MNHEY and CDR2 is SVGAGI in the germline V gene. The junction had 13 bases not matched to a gene; V was cut back by 5 bases and J by 8 bases. This CDR3 has 15 amino acids. Here the CDR3 DNA reads TGTGCCAGCAGTGGCAGCGGGACAGGGAAGTTGAAGCAGTACTTC. It is translated as CASSGSGTGKLKQYF.

This chain joins TRBV11-2 and TRBJ2-1; no reliable D call. This CDR3 comprises 13 residues. Per the germline V gene, CDR1 is SGHAT and CDR2 is FQNNGV. V was cut by 5 bases and J by 6 bases, with 11 bases left in between. CDR3: CASSPFVGNEQFF. CDR3 bases: TGTGCCAGCAGCCCATTCGTCGGCAATGAGCAGTTCTTC.

This clone came up a few times. V and J are TRBV27 and TRBJ2-7, with D perhaps matching TRBD1 (6 bases). The V gene's germline CDR1 is MNHEY and CDR2 SMNVEV (reference sequence). Deletions cut 4 bases from V and 2 bases from J, with 12 bases between. CDR3 length equals 14 residues. CDR3 bases: TGTGCCAGCAGTTCCTCGGACAGACCCTACGAGCAGTACTTC. This codes for CASSSSDRPYEQYF.

This clone came up a few times. The chain uses TRBV19 and TRBJ1-6; the match to TRBD1 covers 7 bases. This CDR3 has 14 amino acids. Germline CDR1 and CDR2: LNHDA and SQIVND (reference sequence). V trimming: 4 bases; J trimming: 7 bases; junction bases outside the gene matches: 4. CDR3 region: CASSRTGVNSPLHF. The CDR3 DNA is TGTGCCAGTAGTAGAACAGGGGTAAATTCACCCCTCCACTTT. The variable domain in full, with the rest retrieved from reference TRBV19 and TRBJ1-6, is DGGITQSPKYLFRKEGQNVTLSCEQNLNHDAMYWYRQDPGQGLRLIYYSQIVNDFQKGDIAEGYSVSREKKESFPLTVTSAQKNPTAFYLCASSRTGVNSPLHFGNGTRLTVT.

DNA of the CDR3: TGTGCCAGTAGTATTCTCTCAGGGCACGACTACGAGCAGTACTTC. Translated: CASSILSGHDYEQYF. V usage is TRBV19 and J usage is TRBJ2-7; D is perhaps TRBD1 (5 bases). The V gene's germline CDR1 is LNHDA and CDR2 SQIVND (reference sequence). The CDR3 extends over 15 amino acids. V was shortened by 3 bases and J by 3 bases, with 15 bases between the two germline ends.